One T cell receptor beta chain is described in this entry. Its antigen is unknown. There are no base qualities to consult, and no much larger clone falls within one base. TCRbeta CDR3 regions were sequenced with the immunoSEQ Assay. After extraction, genomic DNA underwent amplification by bias-controlled multiplex PCR, followed by high-throughput sequencing. The authors processed their data as follows. To quantify the absolute abundance of every unique TCRbeta CDR3 region, sequences were collapsed and filtered. T cell fraction was estimated by normalizing TCRbeta template counts to usable DNA, with usable DNA measured through amplification of reference genes found in all nucleated cells. Repertoire TCRs were annotated as SARS-CoV-2-specific when V gene, CDR3 amino acid sequence and J gene were exactly matched to a known reactive TCR set. The reference SARS-CoV-2 TCR set was derived from MIRA and filtered for enrichment in COVID-19-positive ImmuneCODE repertoires, a step that removed public or cross-reactive TCRs. Drawing on the MIRA antigens, annotated TCRs were analysed further at the level of specific ORF or position within ORF. Depth was the summed frequency of annotated unique rearrangements, while breadth was defined as annotated unique rearrangements over total unique productive rearrangements. TCR breadth was compared between groups using two-sided Wilcoxon rank-sum tests. TCRdb carries this immuneACCESS record with in-frame sequences only. Its versions omit some clonotypes, under half of them owing to an unresolved V gene in the studies checked, with the rest unexplained. Clonal size and the V and J genes are those of that table, whereas D and trimming came from the DNA. The sample table shows more than 300,000 clones, and about 82% are seen once. The ten top clones hold roughly 1.9% of the sample.

CDR1 and CDR2 are drawn from the germline V gene: SGDLS, YYNGEE. The CDR3 has 13 amino acids, counting the end cysteine and phenylalanine. Here the CDR3 DNA is all that survives: 39 bases in frame from base 1. V is cut by 4 bases and J by 3 bases, and the space between the germline ends is 10 bases. The sample's treatment or condition, from its label and the paper: roughly 20 received Ad26.COV2.S at low or high dose, single or two shots; roughly 5 received placebo; per-sample allocation not given. For vaccine and placebo recipients, repertoires were sequenced using samples collected on day 63 after the first injection. Cohort 1b enrolled around 24 adults aged 18-55 years at a single site in Boston, USA, between 29 July and 7 August 2020. Ad26.COV2.S was a replication-incompetent adenovirus type 26 vector that expressed a prefusion-stabilized SARS-CoV-2 spike protein derived from the original Wuhan strain.

The data are from a study of Ad26.COV2.S vaccination and SARS-CoV-2 variants (dated by TCRdb to about 2021). In terms of the full investigation: Vaccine-arm donors were drawn from COV1001, a multicentre, randomized, double-blind, placebo-controlled phase I-IIa trial of Ad26.COV2.S in healthy adults. TCRbeta repertoire sequencing served as the tool for gauging how specific and how broad the SARS-CoV-2-reactive T cell receptors were following Ad26.COV2.S vaccination. Investigators remained blinded to trial group allocation during experiments and outcome assessment. The TCR-sequenced set comprised approximately 30 samples: around 20 Ad26.COV2.S vaccine recipients, 5 placebo recipients and 8 SARS-CoV-2 convalescent individuals. Trial participants were randomized into five groups of five: low-dose or high-dose Ad26.COV2.S given once or twice, or placebo on both occasions. Dosing of Ad26.COV2.S was intramuscular, at either 5x10^10 or 1x10^11 viral particles, delivered as one shot or as two shots spaced 56 days apart. Results the study describes overall, beyond this receptor: Substantial breadth of spike-specific CD8+ and CD4+ T cell responses was reported after vaccination. The study was not powered to compare responses between vaccine doses or regimens. Higher spike-specific TCR breadth was observed in Ad26.COV2.S recipients than in placebo recipients (P = 0.0014). According to the authors, total T cell responses may have been underestimated by the TCR breadth and depth analyses. Vaccine and placebo recipients had similar non-spike TCR breadth, a finding consistent with the vaccine containing only spike.

This sequence was found in a person aged 18-60 years who received the Ad26.COV2.S COVID-19 vaccine or a placebo. The input for sequencing was peripheral blood, taken in a trial of Ad26.COV2.S vaccine versus placebo. This receptor chain uses TRBV9 and TRBJ1-2, with an unclear D gene assignment. The CDR3 here reads CASSPEGDYGYTF. The nucleotide sequence reads as follows: TGTGCCAGCAGCCCAGAGGGCGACTATGGCTACACCTTC.